The entry that follows covers one T cell receptor beta chain sequence. Antigen specificity is unknown. The data were obtained in a study of monozygotic twins with inflammatory bowel disease. TCRdb reprocessed the 5' RACE reads, keeping one entry per CDR3 protein, no DNA. Its table lists over 150,000 distinct CDR3 sequences. Study findings and constraints: Twin concordance left repertoire similarity unchanged, with limited power a possible explanation for this lack of difference. Immunosuppressive treatment differences may have increased patient repertoire variability.

Germline V lookup: CDR1 LNHDA, CDR2 SQIVND (reference sequence). This CDR3 has 14 residues. Per donor, 2.5 ml of blood was collected and frozen. The sample was blood. This TCR was recovered from a human donor with ulcerative colitis or Crohn's disease, or a healthy co-twin of an affected twin (not recorded which). The chain is built from TRBV19 and TRBJ2-7. The CDR3 loop reads CASSISVNSYEQYF.